This T cell receptor beta chain was documented in a study of shared clonotypes between healthy human individuals. Here immunoSEQ multiplex PCR was the method, and the copy in TCRdb shows in-frame clones only, minus some. The table has about 2.2 million clones, 90% to 95% seen once; the top ten hold about 1.6%. Naive CD8 cells lacked CD45RO and underwent positive selection for CCR7, leaving out terminally differentiated effector memory CD45RA+ cells. The table lists this clone with a count of one. This CDR3 contains 16 residues. From germline, CDR1 is LGHNA and CDR2 YNFKEQ. V was pared by 0 bases and J by 4 bases, with 15 bases between.

The receptor was derived from a man younger than 35 in good health. Some clones in this sample may be carry-over from other donors' samples. The rearrangement links TRBV4-2 to TRBJ1-2, with a tentative D call TRBD1 (5 bases). Sequencing used naive CD8+ T cells from PBMCs. CDR3 DNA: TGTGCCAGCAGCCAAGATCGCCCCGGGGCAGGCTATGGCTACACCTTC. It codes for CASSQDRPGAGYGYTF.